The T cell receptor beta chain described here comes from a study of glioma-infiltrating T cells after dendritic cell vaccination. The CDR3 contains 14 residues. V dropped 6 bases and J dropped 7; count of bases not matched to a gene: 12. Germline-derived CDR1 and CDR2 are SGHRS and YFSETQ. Measured with immunoSEQ multiplex PCR; TCRdb has only the in-frame clones, and not every one. The sample lists about 92,000 clones; about nine tenths were seen once. This clonotype originated in a human donor with glioblastoma. The chain has TRBV5-1 and TRBJ2-7, with TRBD1 identical over 8 bases. The source material was blood, sampled before dendritic cell vaccination. The CDR3 coding sequence is TGCGCCAGCACCCGACAGGGGACCTTTGAGGAGCAGTACTTC. This sequence encodes CASTRQGTFEEQYF.